Listed below are T cell receptor beta chains from one sample, sequenced in a study of control samples from healthy donors and cancer patients. Assay used: immunoSEQ multiplex PCR; TCRdb lists only in-frame clones, some missing. The profile shows some 29,000 clones, about 90% of them singletons. The material sequenced was formalin-fixed, paraffin-embedded tissue. The source is a female donor with melanoma. The CDR3 runs from the conserved cysteine through the conserved F or W. D genes are given only for firm matches. Some rows have no size entry. The others give once, few or many, or a class for an expanded clone.

d_gene,j_gene,v_gene,abundance,CDR3nt,CDR3aa
NA,TRBJ1-6,TRBV18,NA,TGTGCCAGCTCACCTGACCGTAATTCACCCCTCCACTTT,CASSPDRNSPLHF
NA,TRBJ2-7,TRBV18,NA,TGTGCCAGCTCACCACCGAGGTTCTCCTACGAGCAGTACTTC,CASSPPRFSYEQYF
TRBD1,TRBJ2-7,TRBV6-5,NA,TGTGCCAGCAGTTACCGCACAGGGGGCCTCTACGAGCAGTACTTC,CASSYRTGGLYEQYF
TRBD1,TRBJ1-1,TRBV7-6,NA,TGTGCCAGCAGTGACGAGACAGGGGGCTTTACTGAAGCTTTCTTT,CASSDETGGFTEAFF
TRBD1,TRBJ2-3,TRBV7-9,NA,TGTGCCAGCAGCTTAGGACAGGGCAGCAACAAGCTTAGCACAGATACGCAGTATTTT,CASSLGQGSNKLSTDTQYF
NA,TRBJ1-3,TRBV5-1,NA,TGCGCCAGCAGCGAGGGACTTGGAGGAAACACCATATATTTT,CASSEGLGGNTIYF
TRBD2,TRBJ2-1,TRBV7-6,NA,TGTGCCAGCAGTTCCCGCGGGGGGACTAGCGGGAGTGGCAATGAGCAGTTCTTC,CASSSRGGTSGSGNEQFF
NA,TRBJ2-1,TRBV19,NA,TGTGCCAGTACCCCCAGGGGGGGGACCTACAATGAGCAGTTCTTC,CASTPRGGTYNEQFF
TRBD1,TRBJ1-2,TRBV5-6,NA,TGTGCCAGCAGCCAATACAGGGGCCGTTCCTATGGCTACACCTTC,CASSQYRGRSYGYTF
TRBD1,TRBJ1-5,TRBV24-1,NA,TGTGCCACCAGTGATTTTATACAGGGGGGGAAGCCCCAGCATTTT,CATSDFIQGGKPQHF
NA,TRBJ1-2,TRBV29-1,NA,TGCAGCGTTGAATCGCAGGGCTCGAACTATGGCTACACCTTC,CSVESQGSNYGYTF
NA,TRBJ1-3,TRBV6-1,NA,TGTGCCAGCAGTGAAGCGGGGTCCTCTGAAAACACCATATATTTT,CASSEAGSSENTIYF
TRBD2,TRBJ2-5,TRBV5-1,NA,TGCGCCAGCAGCACACCCAACGCTACCGTGACTAGCGGGGCCCCCAGGGCCCAGTACTTC,CASSTPNATVTSGAPRAQYF
TRBD1,TRBJ1-1,TRBV3-1/TRBV3-2,NA,TGTGCCAGCAGCGCGACAGGGACCACTGAAGCTTTCTTT,CASSATGTTEAFF
NA,TRBJ2-3,TRBV6-6,NA,TGTGCCAGCAGTCGGACAGCCGATACGCAGTATTTT,CASSRTADTQYF
NA,TRBJ2-1,TRBV12-3/TRBV12-4,few,TGTGCCAGCAGCGGGACTGGCTACAATGAGCAGTTCTTC,CASSGTGYNEQFF
NA,TRBJ2-1,TRBV9,NA,TGTGCCAGCAGCCCCGAAGGTCCACACAATGAGCAGTTCTTC,CASSPEGPHNEQFF
NA,TRBJ2-1,TRBV7-2,NA,TGTGCCAGCAGCGGTGACTCTTACAATGAGCAGTTCTTC,CASSGDSYNEQFF
NA,TRBJ1-4,TRBV12-3/TRBV12-4,few,TGTGCCAGCAGCCCGACGGATGGAAAACTGTTTTTT,CASSPTDGKLFF
NA,TRBJ1-3,TRBV19,once,TGTGCCAGTAGTACCTCCGGGGCGTACGTAAACACCATATATTTT,CASSTSGAYVNTIYF
NA,TRBJ2-7,TRBV6-1,NA,TGTGCCAGCAGTGAAGACGGCCCCGGGCGGGCCTACGAGCAGTACTTC,CASSEDGPGRAYEQYF
NA,TRBJ2-7,TRBV5-4,NA,TGTGCCAGCAGCTTGGAGGGAGGACTACGAGAGCAGTACTTC,CASSLEGGLREQYF
NA,TRBJ1-2,TRBV4-1,once,TGCGCCAGCAGCGGGGGGGCAGGCGACTATGGCTACACCTTC,CASSGGAGDYGYTF
NA,TRBJ1-5,TRBV19,NA,TGTGCCAGTACCGCGGACAGTGCCTATCAGCCCCAGCATTTT,CASTADSAYQPQHF
NA,TRBJ1-1,TRBV20-1,NA,TGCAGTGCTAGTGGCCCGGGACTGGGGCCGGAAGCTTTCTTT,CSASGPGLGPEAFF
TRBD2,TRBJ2-3,TRBV10-3,NA,TGTGCCATCAGTGTGGCTAGCGGGACCTCTAGCACAGATACGCAGTATTTT,CAISVASGTSSTDTQYF
NA,TRBJ1-2,TRBV5-4,NA,TGTGCCAGCAGCTTGGACCGCGAGGCATATGGCTACACCTTC,CASSLDREAYGYTF
NA,TRBJ1-5,TRBV6-5,NA,TGTGCCAGCAGTTCCGGGGGCTGGGGCAATCAGCCCCAGCATTTT,CASSSGGWGNQPQHF
TRBD1,TRBJ1-1,TRBV2,NA,TGTGCCAGCAGAGAAGACAGGGTGGCGGGCACTGAAGCTTTCTTT,CASREDRVAGTEAFF
TRBD2,TRBJ2-2,TRBV9,NA,TGTGCCAGCAGCGTAGCGCGGGGAGGGAGCACCGGGGAGCTGTTTTTT,CASSVARGGSTGELFF
TRBD1,TRBJ1-2,TRBV27,NA,TGTGCCAGCACCCTAACAGGGGGCTTCGGAGGCTACACCTTC,CASTLTGGFGGYTF
NA,TRBJ2-7,TRBV7-2,NA,TGTGCCAGCAGCTTAGCGGGTACTTACTACGAGCAGTACTTC,CASSLAGTYYEQYF
TRBD1,TRBJ2-1,TRBV7-9,NA,TGTGCCAGCAGCCCCGGGACAGGGAGTTCCAATGAGCAGTTCTTC,CASSPGTGSSNEQFF
NA,TRBJ2-7,TRBV19,NA,TGTGCCAGTAGTATGATCGGTCGGGGCTACGAGCAGTACTTC,CASSMIGRGYEQYF
NA,TRBJ2-5,TRBV9,NA,TGTGCCAGCGCCAGAACCCCTCATCAACTCCAAGAGACCCAGTACTTC,CASARTPHQLQETQYF
NA,TRBJ1-6,TRBV11-2,NA,TGTGCCAGCAGCTTAGAATGGGGACGGCCTAATAATTCACCCCTCCACTTT,CASSLEWGRPNNSPLHF
TRBD2,TRBJ2-1,TRBV5-6,NA,TGTGCCAGCAGCTTGGTTATAGGGACTAGTTCTTTGGGTGAGCAGTTCTTC,CASSLVIGTSSLGEQFF
NA,TRBJ1-1,TRBV29-1,NA,TGCAGCGTTCTCCTACTTGGGGTTGAAGCTTTCTTT,CSVLLLGVEAFF
NA,TRBJ1-2,TRBV27,NA,TGTGCCAGCAGTTTAATGGGTGCGGATGGCTACACCTTT,CASSLMGADGYTF
TRBD1,TRBJ1-1,TRBV19,NA,TGTGCCAGTAGGACAGGGGCCCTTACGGGCACTGAAGCTTTCTTT,CASRTGALTGTEAFF
NA,TRBJ2-7,TRBV3-1/TRBV3-2,NA,TGTGCCAGCAGCCCCCAATCGCGCGGCTACGAGCAGTACTTC,CASSPQSRGYEQYF
NA,TRBJ1-5,TRBV27,NA,TGTGCCAGCAGACCGAATAGCAATCAGCCCCAGCATTTT,CASRPNSNQPQHF
NA,TRBJ2-7,TRBV5-6,NA,TGTGCCAGCAGCTCGGTGACCGGGACTGTAGCCTACGAGCAGTACTTC,CASSSVTGTVAYEQYF
TRBD2,TRBJ2-7,TRBV19,NA,TGTGCCAGTAGTATAGCGGGAGGCCTCTACGAGCAGTACTTC,CASSIAGGLYEQYF
TRBD1,TRBJ2-7,TRBV5-1,NA,TGCGCCAGCAGCTTGGCGGGACAGGGTGGGAAATACGAGCAGTACTTC,CASSLAGQGGKYEQYF
NA,TRBJ2-7,TRBV11-2,NA,TGTGCCAGCAGCTTCTTCTCGTGGTACGAGCAGTACTTC,CASSFFSWYEQYF
TRBD1,TRBJ1-2,TRBV6-6,NA,TGTGCCACCCTCGGGGACAGAACCGGCTACACCTTC,CATLGDRTGYTF
NA,TRBJ1-1,TRBV6-5,NA,TGTGCCAGCAGTTATTCTCCGGGTATTAACACTGAAGCTTTCTTT,CASSYSPGINTEAFF
NA,TRBJ2-1,TRBV5-1,NA,TGCGCCAGCAGCTTGGCCTCGGGAGTCGGAAATGAGCAGTTCTTC,CASSLASGVGNEQFF
NA,TRBJ2-5,TRBV5-1,NA,TGCGCCAGCAGCCTCAATATCCGGGAGACCCAGTACTTC,CASSLNIRETQYF
NA,TRBJ1-2,TRBV29-1,once,TGCAGCGTTGACTACAGGGATAACGGCTACACCTTC,CSVDYRDNGYTF
TRBD1,TRBJ2-7,TRBV7-2,NA,TGTGCCAGCAGCCCCCGGGACAGCCTCCGAGGCGAGCAGTACTTC,CASSPRDSLRGEQYF
NA,TRBJ1-1,TRBV15,NA,TGTGCCACCAGCAGAGATATGCAGGGATTGCGTCCTGGGGGAGACACCAACACTGAAGCTTTCTTT,CATSRDMQGLRPGGDTNTEAFF
NA,TRBJ2-7,TRBV4-1,NA,TGCGCCAGCAGCCAAGAAATTATGGGGCTCTACGAGCAGTACTTC,CASSQEIMGLYEQYF
NA,TRBJ1-1,TRBV5-1,NA,TGCGCCAGCAGCTTGGCCACGGGCACTGAAGCTTTCTTT,CASSLATGTEAFF
NA,TRBJ2-3,TRBV25-1,NA,TGTGCCAGCAGTGGTCCTAGCCGGAATATGCAGTATTTT,CASSGPSRNMQYF
NA,TRBJ2-2,TRBV30,NA,TGTGCCTGGAGTTCTCATACAAGGACCGGGGAGCTGTTTTTT,CAWSSHTRTGELFF
NA,TRBJ1-2,TRBV19,NA,TGTGCCAGTAGGGTGGACTATGGCTACACCTTC,CASRVDYGYTF
NA,TRBJ1-5,TRBV7-8,NA,TGTGCCAGCAGCTTAACCGCCCGGGCCTATAGCAATCAGCCCCAGCATTTT,CASSLTARAYSNQPQHF